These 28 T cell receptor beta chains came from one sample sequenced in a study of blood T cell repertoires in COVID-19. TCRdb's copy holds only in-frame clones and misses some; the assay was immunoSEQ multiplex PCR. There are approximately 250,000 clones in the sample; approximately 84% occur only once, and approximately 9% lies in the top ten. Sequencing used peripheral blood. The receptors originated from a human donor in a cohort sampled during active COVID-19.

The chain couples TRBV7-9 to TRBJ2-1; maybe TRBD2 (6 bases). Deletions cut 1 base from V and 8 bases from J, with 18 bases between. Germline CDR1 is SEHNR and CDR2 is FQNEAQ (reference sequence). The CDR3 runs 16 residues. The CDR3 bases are TGTGCCAGCAGCTTAGGGGTCCAGCGGCGGGGAGATGAGCAGTTCTTC. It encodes CASSLGVQRRGDEQFF. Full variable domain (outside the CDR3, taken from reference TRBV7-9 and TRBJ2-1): DTGVSQNPRHKITKRGQNVTFRCDPISEHNRLYWYRQTLGQGPEFLTYFQNEAQLEKSRLLSDRFSAERPKGSFSTLEIQRTEQGDSAMYLCASSLGVQRRGDEQFFGPGTRLTVL.

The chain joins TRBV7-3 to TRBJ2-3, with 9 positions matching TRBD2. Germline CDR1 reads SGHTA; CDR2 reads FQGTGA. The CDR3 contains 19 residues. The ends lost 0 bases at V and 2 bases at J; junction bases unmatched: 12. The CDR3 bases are TGTGCCAGCAGCTTAACGTCCCACCCGACTAGCGGCCTCACAGATACGCAGTATTTT. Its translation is CASSLTSHPTSGLTDTQYF.

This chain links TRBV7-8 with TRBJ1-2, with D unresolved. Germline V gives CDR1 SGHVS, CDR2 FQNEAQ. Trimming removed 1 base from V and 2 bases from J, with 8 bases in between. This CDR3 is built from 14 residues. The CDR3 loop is CASSLGAENYGYTF. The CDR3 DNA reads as TGTGCCAGCAGCTTAGGTGCGGAGAACTATGGCTACACCTTC.

The CDR3 sequence is CSVERRGAETQYF. The CDR3 coding sequence is TGCAGCGTTGAGAGGCGGGGCGCGGAGACCCAGTACTTC. The rearrangement uses TRBV29-1 and TRBJ2-5, with D maybe TRBD2 (6 bases). Deletions cut 3 bases from V and 5 bases from J, with 13 bases between. Germline V gives CDR1 SQVTM, CDR2 ANQGSEA. The CDR3 consists of 13 residues.

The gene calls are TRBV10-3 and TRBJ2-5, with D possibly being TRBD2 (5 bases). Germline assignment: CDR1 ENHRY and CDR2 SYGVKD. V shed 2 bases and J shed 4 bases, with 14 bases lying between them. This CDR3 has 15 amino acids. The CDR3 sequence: CAISEGLASLETQYF. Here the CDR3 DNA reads TGTGCCATCAGTGAGGGGCTAGCATCGTTAGAGACCCAGTACTTC.

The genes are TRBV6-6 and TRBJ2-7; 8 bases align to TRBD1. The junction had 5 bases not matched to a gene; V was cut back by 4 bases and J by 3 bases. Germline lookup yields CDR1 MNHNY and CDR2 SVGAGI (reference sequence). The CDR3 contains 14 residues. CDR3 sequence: CASSSGQGIYEQYF. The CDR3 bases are TGTGCCAGCAGTTCCGGACAGGGTATCTACGAGCAGTACTTC.

The CDR3, as DNA: TGTGCCAGTCGCCCGAGCACAGGGTTTTTAAGCTATGGCTACACCTTC. The encoded protein is CASRPSTGFLSYGYTF. V usage is TRBV19 and J usage is TRBJ1-2, with D tentatively TRBD1 (6 bases). The ends were cut back, 8 bases at V and 4 bases at J, with 23 bases in the middle. Germline V gene sequence: CDR1 LNHDA, CDR2 SQIVND (reference sequence). There are 16 residues in the CDR3.

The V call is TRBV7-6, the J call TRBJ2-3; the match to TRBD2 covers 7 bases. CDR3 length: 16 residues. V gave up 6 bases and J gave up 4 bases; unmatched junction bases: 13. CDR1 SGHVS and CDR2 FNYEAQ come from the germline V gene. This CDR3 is CASSPGGPVMSDTQYF. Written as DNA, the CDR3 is TGTGCCAGCAGTCCGGGGGGACCGGTGATGTCAGATACGCAGTATTTT.

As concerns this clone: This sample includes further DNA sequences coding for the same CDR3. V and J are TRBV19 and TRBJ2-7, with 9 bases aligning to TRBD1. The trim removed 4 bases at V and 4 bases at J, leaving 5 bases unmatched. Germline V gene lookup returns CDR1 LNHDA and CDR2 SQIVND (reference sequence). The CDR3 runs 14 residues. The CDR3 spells CASSTPGQGYEQYF. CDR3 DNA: TGTGCCAGTAGTACCCCGGGACAGGGTTACGAGCAGTACTTC. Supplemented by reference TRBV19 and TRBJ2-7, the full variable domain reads DGGITQSPKYLFRKEGQNVTLSCEQNLNHDAMYWYRQDPGQGLRLIYYSQIVNDFQKGDIAEGYSVSREKKESFPLTVTSAQKNPTAFYLCASSTPGQGYEQYFGPGTRLTVT.

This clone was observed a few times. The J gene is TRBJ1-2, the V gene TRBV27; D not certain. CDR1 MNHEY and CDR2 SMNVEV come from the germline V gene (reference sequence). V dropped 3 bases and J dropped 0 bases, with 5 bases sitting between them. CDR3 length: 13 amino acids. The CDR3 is CASSFSANYGYTF. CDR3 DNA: TGTGCCAGCAGTTTTTCCGCTAACTATGGCTACACCTTC.

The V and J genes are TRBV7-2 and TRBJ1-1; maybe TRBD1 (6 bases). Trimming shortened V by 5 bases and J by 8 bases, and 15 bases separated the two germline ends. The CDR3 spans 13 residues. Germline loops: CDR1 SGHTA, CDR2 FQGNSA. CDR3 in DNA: TGTGCCAGCAGCAGATATCCAGGGGAGGAAGCTTTCTTT. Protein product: CASSRYPGEEAFF.

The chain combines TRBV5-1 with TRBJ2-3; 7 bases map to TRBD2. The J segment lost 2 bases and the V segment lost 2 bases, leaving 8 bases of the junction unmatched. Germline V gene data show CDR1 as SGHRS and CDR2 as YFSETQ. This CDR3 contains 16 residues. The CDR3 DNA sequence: TGCGCCAGCAGCTTACTAGCGCGAGAACCCACAGATACGCAGTATTTT. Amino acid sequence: CASSLLAREPTDTQYF. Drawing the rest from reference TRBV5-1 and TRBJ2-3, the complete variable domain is KAGVTQTPRYLIKTRGQQVTLSCSPISGHRSVSWYQQTPGQGLQFLFEYFSETQRNKGNFPGRFSGRQFSNSRSEMNVSTLELGDSALYLCASSLLAREPTDTQYFGPGTRLTVL.

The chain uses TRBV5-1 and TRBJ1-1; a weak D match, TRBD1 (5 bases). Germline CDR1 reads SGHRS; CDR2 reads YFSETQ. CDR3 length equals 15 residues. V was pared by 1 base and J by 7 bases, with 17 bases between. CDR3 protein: CASSLSQGGNSEAFF. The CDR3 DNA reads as TGCGCCAGCAGCTTGAGTCAGGGAGGTAATAGTGAAGCTTTCTTT.

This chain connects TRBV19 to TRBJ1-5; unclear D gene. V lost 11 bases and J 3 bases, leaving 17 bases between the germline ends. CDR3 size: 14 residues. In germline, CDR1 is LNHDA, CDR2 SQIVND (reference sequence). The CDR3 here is CASKLRRVNQPQHF. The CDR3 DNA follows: TGTGCCTCTAAATTACGCCGGGTCAATCAGCCCCAGCATTTT.

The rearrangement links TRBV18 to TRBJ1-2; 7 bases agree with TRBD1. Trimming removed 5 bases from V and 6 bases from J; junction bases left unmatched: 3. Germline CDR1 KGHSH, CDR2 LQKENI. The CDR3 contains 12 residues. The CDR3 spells CASSSGQHGYTF. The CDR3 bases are TGTGCCAGCTCATCGGGACAGCATGGCTACACCTTC.

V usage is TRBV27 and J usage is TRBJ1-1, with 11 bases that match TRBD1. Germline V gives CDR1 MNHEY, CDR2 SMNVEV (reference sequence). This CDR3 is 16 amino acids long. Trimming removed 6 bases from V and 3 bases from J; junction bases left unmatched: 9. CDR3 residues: CASRRDRGAADTEAFF. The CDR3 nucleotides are TGTGCCAGCAGGAGGGACAGGGGGGCGGCGGACACTGAAGCTTTCTTT.

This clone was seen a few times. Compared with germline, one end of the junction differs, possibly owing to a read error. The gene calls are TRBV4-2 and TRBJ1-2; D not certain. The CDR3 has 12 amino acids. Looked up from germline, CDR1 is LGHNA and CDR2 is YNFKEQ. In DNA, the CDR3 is TGTGCCAGCAGCCAAGACGTGCGGCCCCTCACTTTC. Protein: CASSQDVRPLTF.

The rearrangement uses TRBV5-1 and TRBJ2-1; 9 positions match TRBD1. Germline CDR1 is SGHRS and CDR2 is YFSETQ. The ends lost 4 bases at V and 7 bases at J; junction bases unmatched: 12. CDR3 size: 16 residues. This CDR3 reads CASSQDRGMESNEQFF. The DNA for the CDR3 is TGCGCCAGCAGCCAGGACAGGGGAATGGAATCGAATGAGCAGTTCTTC. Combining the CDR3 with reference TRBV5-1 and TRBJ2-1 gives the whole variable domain KAGVTQTPRYLIKTRGQQVTLSCSPISGHRSVSWYQQTPGQGLQFLFEYFSETQRNKGNFPGRFSGRQFSNSRSEMNVSTLELGDSALYLCASSQDRGMESNEQFFGPGTRLTVL.

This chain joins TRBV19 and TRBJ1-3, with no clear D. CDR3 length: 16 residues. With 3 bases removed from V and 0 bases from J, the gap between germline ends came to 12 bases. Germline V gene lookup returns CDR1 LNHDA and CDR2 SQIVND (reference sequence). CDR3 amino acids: CASSIATAASGNTIYF. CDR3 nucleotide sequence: TGTGCCAGTAGTATCGCGACCGCGGCCTCTGGAAACACCATATATTTT.

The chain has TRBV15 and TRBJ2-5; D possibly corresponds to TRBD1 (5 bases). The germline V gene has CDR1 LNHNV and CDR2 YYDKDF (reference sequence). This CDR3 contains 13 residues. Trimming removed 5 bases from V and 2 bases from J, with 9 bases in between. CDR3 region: CATSVHRQETQYF. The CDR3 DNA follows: TGTGCCACCAGCGTACACAGGCAAGAGACCCAGTACTTC.

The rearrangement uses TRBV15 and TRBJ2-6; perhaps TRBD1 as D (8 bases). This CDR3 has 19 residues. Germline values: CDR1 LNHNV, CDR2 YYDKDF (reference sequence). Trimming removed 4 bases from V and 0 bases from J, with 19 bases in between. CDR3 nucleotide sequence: TGTGCCACCAGCAAGTTCCCCAACAGGGGGGGCTCTGGGGCCAACGTCCTGACTTTC. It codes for CATSKFPNRGGSGANVLTF.

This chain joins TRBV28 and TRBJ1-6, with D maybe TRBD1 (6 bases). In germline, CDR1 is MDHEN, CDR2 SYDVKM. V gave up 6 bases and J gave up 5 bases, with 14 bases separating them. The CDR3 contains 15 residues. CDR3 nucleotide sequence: TGTGCCAGCAGACGCGTTGACAGGAATAATTCACCCCTCCACTTT. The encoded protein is CASRRVDRNNSPLHF.

The CDR3 nucleotides read TGTGCCAGCAGTCTCCGGGGGGGGACAACTAACACTGAAGCTTTCTTT. It is translated as CASSLRGGTTNTEAFF. The chain is built from TRBV6-6 and TRBJ1-1; D may be TRBD1 (6 bases). The V gene's germline CDR1 is MNHNY and CDR2 SVGAGI (reference sequence). The length of the CDR3 is 16 residues. The V and J ends lost 5 bases and 2 bases respectively, with 18 bases between them.

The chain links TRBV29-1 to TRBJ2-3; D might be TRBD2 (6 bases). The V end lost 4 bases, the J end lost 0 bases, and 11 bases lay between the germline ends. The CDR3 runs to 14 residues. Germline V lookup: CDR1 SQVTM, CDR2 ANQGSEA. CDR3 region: CSVVVGGSTDTQYF. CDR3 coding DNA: TGCAGCGTTGTGGTGGGAGGTAGCACAGATACGCAGTATTTT.

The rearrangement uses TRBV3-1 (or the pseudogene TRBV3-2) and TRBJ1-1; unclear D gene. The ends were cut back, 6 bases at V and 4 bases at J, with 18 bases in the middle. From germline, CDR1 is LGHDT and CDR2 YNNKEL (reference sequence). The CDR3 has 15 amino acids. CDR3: CASSGYGGQSTEAFF. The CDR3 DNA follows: TGTGCCAGCAGTGGTTATGGAGGCCAGAGCACTGAAGCTTTCTTT.

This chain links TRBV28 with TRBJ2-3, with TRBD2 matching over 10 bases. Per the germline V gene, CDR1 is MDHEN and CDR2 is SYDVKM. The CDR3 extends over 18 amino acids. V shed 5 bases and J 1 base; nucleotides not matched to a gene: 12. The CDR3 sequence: CASSHYPGTSDGTDTQYF. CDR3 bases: TGTGCCAGCAGTCACTACCCCGGGACTAGCGATGGCACAGATACGCAGTATTTT. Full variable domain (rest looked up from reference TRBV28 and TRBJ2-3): DVKVTQSSRYLVKRTGEKVFLECVQDMDHENMFWYRQDPGLGLRLIYFSYDVKMKEKGDIPEGYSVSREKKERFSLILESASTNQTSMYLCASSHYPGTSDGTDTQYFGPGTRLTVL.

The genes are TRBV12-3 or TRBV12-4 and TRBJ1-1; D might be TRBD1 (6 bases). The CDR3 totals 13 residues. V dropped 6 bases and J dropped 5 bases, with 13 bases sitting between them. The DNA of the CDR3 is TGTGCCAGCAGCCTATACAGGGTTACTGAAGCTTTCTTT. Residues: CASSLYRVTEAFF.

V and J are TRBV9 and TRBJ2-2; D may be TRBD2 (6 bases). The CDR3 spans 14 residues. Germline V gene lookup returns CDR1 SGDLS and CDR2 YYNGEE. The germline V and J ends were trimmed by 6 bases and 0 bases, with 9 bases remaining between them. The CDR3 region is CASKGTSNTGELFF. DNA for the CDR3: TGTGCCAGCAAAGGGACTTCGAACACCGGGGAGCTGTTTTTT. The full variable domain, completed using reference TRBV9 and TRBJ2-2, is DSGVTQTPKHLITATGQRVTLRCSPRSGDLSVYWYQQSLDQGLQFLIQYYNGEERAKGNILERFSAQQFPDLHSELNLSSLELGDSALYFCASKGTSNTGELFFGEGSRLTVL.